The clone carrying this TCR beta chain is a singleton in its sample. Its cognate antigen is unknown. This sample was taken from a study of graft-versus-host responses after intestinal transplantation. Study overall: Each patient got anti-thymocyte globulin induction, then tacrolimus and steroids for roughly 3 years. Study results and limitations: Researchers found peak circulating GvH clone levels linked to early post-transplant HvG declines.

Some clones are missing from TCRdb's copy, which holds only in-frame ones; the method was immunoSEQ multiplex PCR. In the table there are 90,000 to 95,000 clones, approximately 90% of which are singletons. The clonotype was recovered from a human donor who received an intestinal transplant. The material sequenced was unstimulated CD8+ T cells sorted from spleen or lymph node cells, taken before intestinal transplant.

The CDR3 spells CASSPVAGALYEQYF. The CDR3 DNA sequence: TGTGCCAGCAGCCCAGTAGCGGGGGCCCTCTACGAGCAGTACTTC. The rearrangement uses TRBV7-9 and TRBJ2-7; the match to TRBD2 covers 9 bases. The CDR3 covers 15 residues. Germline CDR1 is SEHNR and CDR2 is FQNEAQ (reference sequence). Unmatched junction bases numbered 8, after V lost 5 bases and J lost 3 bases.